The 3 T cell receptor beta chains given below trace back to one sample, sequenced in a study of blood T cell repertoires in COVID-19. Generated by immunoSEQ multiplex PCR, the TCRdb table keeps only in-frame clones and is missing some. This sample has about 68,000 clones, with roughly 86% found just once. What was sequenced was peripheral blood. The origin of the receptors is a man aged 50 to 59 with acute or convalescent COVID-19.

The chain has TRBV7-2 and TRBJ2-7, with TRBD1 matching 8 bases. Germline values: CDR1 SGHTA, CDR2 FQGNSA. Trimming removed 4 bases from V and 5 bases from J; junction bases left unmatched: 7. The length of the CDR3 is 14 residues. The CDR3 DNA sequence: TGTGCCAGCAGCTGGGCAGGGGGCTACAACGAGCAGTACTTC. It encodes CASSWAGGYNEQYF.

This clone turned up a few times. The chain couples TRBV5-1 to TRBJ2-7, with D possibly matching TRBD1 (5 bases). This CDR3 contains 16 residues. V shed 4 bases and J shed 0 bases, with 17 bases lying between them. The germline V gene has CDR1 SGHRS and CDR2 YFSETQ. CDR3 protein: CASSRKGEVSSYEQYF. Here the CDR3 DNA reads TGCGCCAGCAGCCGAAAAGGGGAAGTAAGCTCCTACGAGCAGTACTTC. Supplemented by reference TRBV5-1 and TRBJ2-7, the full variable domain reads KAGVTQTPRYLIKTRGQQVTLSCSPISGHRSVSWYQQTPGQGLQFLFEYFSETQRNKGNFPGRFSGRQFSNSRSEMNVSTLELGDSALYLCASSRKGEVSSYEQYFGPGTRLTVT.

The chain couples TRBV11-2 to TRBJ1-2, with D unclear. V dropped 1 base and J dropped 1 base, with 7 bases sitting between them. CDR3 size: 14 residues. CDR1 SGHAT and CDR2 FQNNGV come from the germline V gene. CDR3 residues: CASSLGADNYGYTF. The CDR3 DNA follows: TGTGCCAGCAGCTTAGGTGCAGATAACTATGGCTACACCTTC.